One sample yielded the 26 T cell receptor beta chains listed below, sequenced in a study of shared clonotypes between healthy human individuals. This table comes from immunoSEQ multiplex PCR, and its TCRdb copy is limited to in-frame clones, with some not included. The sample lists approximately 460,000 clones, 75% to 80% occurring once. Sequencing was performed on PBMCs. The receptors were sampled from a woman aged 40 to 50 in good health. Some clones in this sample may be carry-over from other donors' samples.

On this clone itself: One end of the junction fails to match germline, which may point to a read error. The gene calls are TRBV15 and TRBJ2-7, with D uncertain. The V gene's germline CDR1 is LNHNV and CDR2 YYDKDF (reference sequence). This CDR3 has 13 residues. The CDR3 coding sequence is TGTGCCACCAGCAGAGATTGGTCTCCCGGCACGCACTTC. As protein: CATSRDWSPGTHF.

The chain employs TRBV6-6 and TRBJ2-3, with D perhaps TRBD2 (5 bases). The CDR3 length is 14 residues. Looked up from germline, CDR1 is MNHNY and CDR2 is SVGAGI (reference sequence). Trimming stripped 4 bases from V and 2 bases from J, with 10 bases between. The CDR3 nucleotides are TGTGCCAGCAGTTTCAGACTATCCACAGATACGCAGTATTTT. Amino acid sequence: CASSFRLSTDTQYF.

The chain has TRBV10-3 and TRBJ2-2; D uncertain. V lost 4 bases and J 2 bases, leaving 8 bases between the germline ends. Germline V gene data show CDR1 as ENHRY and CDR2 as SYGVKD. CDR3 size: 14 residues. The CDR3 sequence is CAISGTVNTGELFF. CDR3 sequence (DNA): TGTGCCATCAGTGGGACGGTTAACACCGGGGAGCTGTTTTTT.

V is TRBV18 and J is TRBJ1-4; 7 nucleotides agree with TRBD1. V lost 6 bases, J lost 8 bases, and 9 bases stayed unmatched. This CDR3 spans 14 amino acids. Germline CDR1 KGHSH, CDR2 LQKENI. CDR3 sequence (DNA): TGTGCCAGCTCCACGGGGACAGAAAGCGAAAAACTGTTTTTT. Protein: CASSTGTESEKLFF.

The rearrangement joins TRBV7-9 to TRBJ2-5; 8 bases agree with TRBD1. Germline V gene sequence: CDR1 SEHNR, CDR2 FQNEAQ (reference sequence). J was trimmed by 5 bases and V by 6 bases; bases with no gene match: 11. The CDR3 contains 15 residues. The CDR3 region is CASRSRGPQRETQYF. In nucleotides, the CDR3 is TGTGCCAGCAGGTCCAGGGGGCCCCAGAGGGAGACCCAGTACTTC. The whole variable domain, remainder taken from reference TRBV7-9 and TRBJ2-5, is DTGVSQNPRHKITKRGQNVTFRCDPISEHNRLYWYRQTLGQGPEFLTYFQNEAQLEKSRLLSDRFSAERPKGSFSTLEIQRTEQGDSAMYLCASRSRGPQRETQYFGPGTRLLVL.

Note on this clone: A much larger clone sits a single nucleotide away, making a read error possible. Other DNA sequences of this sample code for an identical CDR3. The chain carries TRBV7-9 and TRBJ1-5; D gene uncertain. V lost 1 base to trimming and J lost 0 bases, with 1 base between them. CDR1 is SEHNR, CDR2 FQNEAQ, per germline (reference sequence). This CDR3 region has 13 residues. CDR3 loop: CASSLDSNQPQHF. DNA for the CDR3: TGTGCCAGCAGCTTAGATAGCAATCAGCCCCAGCATTTT.

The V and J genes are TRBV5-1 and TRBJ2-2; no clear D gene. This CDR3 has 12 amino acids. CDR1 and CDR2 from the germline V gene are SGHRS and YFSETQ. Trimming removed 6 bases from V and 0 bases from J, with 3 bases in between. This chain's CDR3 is CASNANTGELFF. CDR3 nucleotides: TGCGCCAGCAACGCGAACACCGGGGAGCTGTTTTTT.

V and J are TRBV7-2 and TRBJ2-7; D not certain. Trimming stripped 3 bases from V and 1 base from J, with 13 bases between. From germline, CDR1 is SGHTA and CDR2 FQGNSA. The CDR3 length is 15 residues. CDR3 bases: TGTGCCAGCAGCTTTTCGGGCAGAGGTTCCTACGAGCAGTACTTC. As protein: CASSFSGRGSYEQYF.

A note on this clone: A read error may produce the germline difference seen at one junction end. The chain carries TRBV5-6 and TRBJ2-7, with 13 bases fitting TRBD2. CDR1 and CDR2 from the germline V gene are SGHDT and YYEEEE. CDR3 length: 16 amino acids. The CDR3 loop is CASSRTSGRISYEQHF. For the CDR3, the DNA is TGTGCCAGCAGCCGGACTAGCGGGAGAATCTCCTACGAGCAGCACTTC.

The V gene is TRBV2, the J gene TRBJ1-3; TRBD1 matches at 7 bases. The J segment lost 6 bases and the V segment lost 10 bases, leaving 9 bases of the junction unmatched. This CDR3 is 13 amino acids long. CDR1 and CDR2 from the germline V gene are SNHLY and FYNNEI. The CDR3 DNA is TGTGCCACCGACAGGGTAGGAGCAAACACCATATATTTT. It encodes CATDRVGANTIYF.

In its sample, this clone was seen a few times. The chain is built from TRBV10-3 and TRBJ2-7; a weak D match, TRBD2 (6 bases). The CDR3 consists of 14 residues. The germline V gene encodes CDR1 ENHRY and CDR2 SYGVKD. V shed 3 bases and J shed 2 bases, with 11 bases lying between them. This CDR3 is CAISESGLTYEQYF. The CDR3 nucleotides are TGTGCCATCAGTGAATCGGGACTCACCTACGAGCAGTACTTC.

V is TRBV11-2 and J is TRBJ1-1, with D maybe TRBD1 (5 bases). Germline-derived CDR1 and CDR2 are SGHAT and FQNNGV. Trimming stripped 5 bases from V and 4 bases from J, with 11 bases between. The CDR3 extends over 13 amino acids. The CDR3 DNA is TGTGCCAGCAGCGAGCAGGGCGGCACTGAAGCTTTCTTT. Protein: CASSEQGGTEAFF.

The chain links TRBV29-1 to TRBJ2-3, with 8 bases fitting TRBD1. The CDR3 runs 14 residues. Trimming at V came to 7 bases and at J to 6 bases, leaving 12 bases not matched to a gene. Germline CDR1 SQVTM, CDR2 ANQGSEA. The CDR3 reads CSGALDRVGDTQYF. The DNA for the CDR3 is TGCAGCGGCGCGCTGGACAGGGTAGGGGATACGCAGTATTTT.

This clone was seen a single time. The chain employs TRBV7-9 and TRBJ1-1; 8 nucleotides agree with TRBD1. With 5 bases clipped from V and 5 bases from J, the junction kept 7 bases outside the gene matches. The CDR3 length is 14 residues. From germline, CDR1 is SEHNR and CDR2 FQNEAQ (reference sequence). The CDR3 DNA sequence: TGTGCCAGCAGCAAACAGACAGGGGATACTGAAGCTTTCTTT. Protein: CASSKQTGDTEAFF.

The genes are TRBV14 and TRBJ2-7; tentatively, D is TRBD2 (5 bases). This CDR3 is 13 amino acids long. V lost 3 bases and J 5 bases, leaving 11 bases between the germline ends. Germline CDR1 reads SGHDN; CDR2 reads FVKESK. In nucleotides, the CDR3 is TGTGCCAGCAGCCATACTAGAACCCACGAGCAGTACTTC. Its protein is CASSHTRTHEQYF.

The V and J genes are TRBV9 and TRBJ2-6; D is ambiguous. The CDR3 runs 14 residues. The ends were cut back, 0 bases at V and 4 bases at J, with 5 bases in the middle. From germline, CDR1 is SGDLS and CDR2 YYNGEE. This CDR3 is CASSVASGANVLTF. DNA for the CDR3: TGTGCCAGCAGCGTAGCTTCGGGGGCCAACGTCCTGACTTTC.

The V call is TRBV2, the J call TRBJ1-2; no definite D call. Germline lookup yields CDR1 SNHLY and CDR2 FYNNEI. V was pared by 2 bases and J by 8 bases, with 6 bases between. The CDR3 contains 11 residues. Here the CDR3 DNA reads TGTGCCAGCAGTGAAACTTACGGCTACACCTTC. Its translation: CASSETYGYTF.

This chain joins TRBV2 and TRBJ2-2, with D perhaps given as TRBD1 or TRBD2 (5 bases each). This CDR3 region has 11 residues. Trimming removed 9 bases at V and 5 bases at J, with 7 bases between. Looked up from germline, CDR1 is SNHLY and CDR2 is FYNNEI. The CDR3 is CASGTTGELFF. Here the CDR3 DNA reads TGTGCCAGTGGGACGACCGGGGAGCTGTTTTTT.

CDR3 DNA sequence: TGTGCCAGCAGCCCGGCGACAGGGACAAAGGGTAATGAGCAGTTCTTC. Protein: CASSPATGTKGNEQFF. The chain couples TRBV7-9 to TRBJ2-1; 7 bases match TRBD1. With V trimmed by 5 bases and J by 7 bases, 14 bases remained unmatched. Per the germline V gene, CDR1 is SEHNR and CDR2 is FQNEAQ (reference sequence). The CDR3 has 16 amino acids.

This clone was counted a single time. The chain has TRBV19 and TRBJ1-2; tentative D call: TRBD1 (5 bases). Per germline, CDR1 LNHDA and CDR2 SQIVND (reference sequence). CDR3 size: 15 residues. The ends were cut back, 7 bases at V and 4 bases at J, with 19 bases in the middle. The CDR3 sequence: CASKTPGLWPYGYTF. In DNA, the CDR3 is TGTGCCAGTAAAACCCCGGGACTTTGGCCCTATGGCTACACCTTC.

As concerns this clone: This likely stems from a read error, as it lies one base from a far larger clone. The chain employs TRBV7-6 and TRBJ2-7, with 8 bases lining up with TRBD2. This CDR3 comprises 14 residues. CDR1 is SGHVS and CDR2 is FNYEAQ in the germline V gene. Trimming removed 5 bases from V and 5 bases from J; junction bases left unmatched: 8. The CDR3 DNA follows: TGTGCCAGCAGCACCTTAGCGGGGTCCCACGAGCAGTACTTC. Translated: CASSTLAGSHEQYF. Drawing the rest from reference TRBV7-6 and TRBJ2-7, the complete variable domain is GAGVSQSPRYKVTKRGQDVALRCDPISGHVSLYWYRQALGQGPEFLTYFNYEAQQDKSGLPNDRFSAERPEGSISTLTIQRTEQRDSAMYRCASSTLAGSHEQYFGPGTRLTVT.

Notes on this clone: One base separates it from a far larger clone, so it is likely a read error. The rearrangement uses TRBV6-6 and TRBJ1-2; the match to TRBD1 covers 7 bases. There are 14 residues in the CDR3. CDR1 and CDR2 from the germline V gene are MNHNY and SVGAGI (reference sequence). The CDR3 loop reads CASSTTGVNYGCTF. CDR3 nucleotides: TGTGCCAGCAGCACCACAGGGGTTAACTATGGCTGCACCTTC.

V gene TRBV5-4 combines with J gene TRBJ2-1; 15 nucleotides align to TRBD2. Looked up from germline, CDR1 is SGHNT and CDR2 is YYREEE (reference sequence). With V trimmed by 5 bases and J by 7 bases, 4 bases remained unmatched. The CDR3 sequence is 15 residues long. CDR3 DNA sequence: TGTGCCAGCAGTTCCGGGACTAGCGGGAGGAATGAGCAGTTCTTC. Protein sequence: CASSSGTSGRNEQFF.

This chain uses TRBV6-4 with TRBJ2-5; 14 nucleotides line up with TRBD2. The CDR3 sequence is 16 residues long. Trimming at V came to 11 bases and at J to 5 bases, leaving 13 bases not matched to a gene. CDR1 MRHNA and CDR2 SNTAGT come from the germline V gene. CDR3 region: CASHPGTSGRGETQYF. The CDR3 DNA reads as TGTGCCTCCCACCCCGGGACTAGCGGGAGAGGCGAGACCCAGTACTTC.

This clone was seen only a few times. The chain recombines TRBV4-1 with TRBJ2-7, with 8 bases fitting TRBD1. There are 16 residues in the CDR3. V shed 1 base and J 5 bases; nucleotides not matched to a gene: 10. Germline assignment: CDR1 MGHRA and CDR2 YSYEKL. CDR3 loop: CASSQAPTGEWNEQYF. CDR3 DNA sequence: TGCGCCAGCAGCCAAGCCCCGACAGGGGAGTGGAACGAGCAGTACTTC.

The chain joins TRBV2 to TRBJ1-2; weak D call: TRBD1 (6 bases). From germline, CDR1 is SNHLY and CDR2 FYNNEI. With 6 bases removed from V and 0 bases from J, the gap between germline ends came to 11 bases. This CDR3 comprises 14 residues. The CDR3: CASSADRANYGYTF. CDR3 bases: TGTGCCAGCAGCGCGGACAGAGCTAACTATGGCTACACCTTC.